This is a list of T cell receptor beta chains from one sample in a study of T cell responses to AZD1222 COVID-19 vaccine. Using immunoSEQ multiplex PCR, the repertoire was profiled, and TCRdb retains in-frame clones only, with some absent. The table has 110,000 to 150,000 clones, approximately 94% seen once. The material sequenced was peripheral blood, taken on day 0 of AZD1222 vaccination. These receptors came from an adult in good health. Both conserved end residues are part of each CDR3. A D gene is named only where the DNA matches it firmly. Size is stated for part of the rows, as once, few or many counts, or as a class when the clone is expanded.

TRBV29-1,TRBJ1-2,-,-,TGCAGCGTTCTACAGAACTATGGCTACACCTTC,CSVLQNYGYTF
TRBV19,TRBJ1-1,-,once,TGTGCCAGTAGTATGACCGAATACACTGAAGCTTTCTTT,CASSMTEYTEAFF
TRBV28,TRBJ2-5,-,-,TGTGCCAGCAGTTTAGTTGCGGGGATGGAGACCCAGTACTTC,CASSLVAGMETQYF
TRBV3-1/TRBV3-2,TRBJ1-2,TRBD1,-,TGTGCCAGCAGCCAGGACAGGGGTTATGGCTACACCTTC,CASSQDRGYGYTF
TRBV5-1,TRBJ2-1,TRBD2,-,TGCGCCAGCAGCCTGACTACTAGCGGGGGGGCCAGTGAGCAGTTCTTC,CASSLTTSGGASEQFF
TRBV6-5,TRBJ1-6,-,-,TGTGCCAGCAGGGACCTTAGGAGGCCCCTCCACTTT,CASRDLRRPLHF
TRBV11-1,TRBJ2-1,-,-,TGTGCCAGCAGCTTAGGAAGGGGCTACAATGAGCAGTTCTTC,CASSLGRGYNEQFF
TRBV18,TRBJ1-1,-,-,TGTGCCAGCTCACCGGCGGGGCAGTACACTGAAGCTTTCTTT,CASSPAGQYTEAFF
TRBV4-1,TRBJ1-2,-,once,TGCGCCAGCAGCCAAGATGGGTTACGCTACACCTTC,CASSQDGLRYTF
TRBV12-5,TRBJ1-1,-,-,TGTGCTAGTGGTTTGGTGCTCGGGTTCCCAGTTGAAGCTTTCTTT,CASGLVLGFPVEAFF
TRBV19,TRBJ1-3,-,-,TGTGCCAGTAGTAGGGACGGCTCTGGAAACACCATATATTTT,CASSRDGSGNTIYF
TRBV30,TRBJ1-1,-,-,TGTGCCATTACGGTGAACACTGAAGCTTTCTTT,CAITVNTEAFF
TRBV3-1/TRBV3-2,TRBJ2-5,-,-,TGTGCCAGCAGCCAAGGGGGGCTACCTCAAGAGACCCAGTACTTC,CASSQGGLPQETQYF
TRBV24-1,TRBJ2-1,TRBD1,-,TGTGCCACCAGCCACGGACAGGGGTTTGAGCAGTTCTTC,CATSHGQGFEQFF
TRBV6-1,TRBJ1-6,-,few,TGTGCCAGCAGTGAGTCCAGGGACTCACCCCTCCACTTT,CASSESRDSPLHF
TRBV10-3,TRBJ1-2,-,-,TGTGCCATCAGTGAGTACTGGTGGGCTAACTATGGCTACACCTTC,CAISEYWWANYGYTF
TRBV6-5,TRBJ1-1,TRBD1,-,TGTGCCAGCAACTATCGAACAGGGGTCTTGCCTGAAGCTTTCTTT,CASNYRTGVLPEAFF
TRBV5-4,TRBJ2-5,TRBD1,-,TGTGCCAGCAGCTGGACAGGGGGCTCAGAGACCCAGTACTTC,CASSWTGGSETQYF
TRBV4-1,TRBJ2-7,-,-,TGCGCCAGCAGCCAAGATAAGATCTGGACTGGGGGCTTCGGGTACGAGCAGTACTTC,CASSQDKIWTGGFGYEQYF
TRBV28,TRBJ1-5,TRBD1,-,TGTGCCAGCAGTTTTTCGGGACAGTATCAGCCCCAGCATTTT,CASSFSGQYQPQHF
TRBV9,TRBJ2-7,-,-,TGTGCCAGCAGCGAAGCCGGGACCGCGGCCTACGAGCAGTACTTC,CASSEAGTAAYEQYF
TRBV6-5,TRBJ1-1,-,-,TGTGCCAGCAGTTACGGGGAGAACACTGAAGCTTTCTTT,CASSYGENTEAFF
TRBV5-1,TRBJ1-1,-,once,TGCGCCAGCAGCTTTAACCAGGCTGGGACTGAAGCTTTCTTT,CASSFNQAGTEAFF
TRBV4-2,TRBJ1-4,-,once,TGTGCCAGCAGCCGGAAAGGGTCACCGGGGCAAGCAACTAATGAAAAACTGTTTTTT,CASSRKGSPGQATNEKLFF
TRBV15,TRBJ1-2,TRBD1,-,TGTGCCACCAGCACTACGGGGACAGGCTGGGAGGGCTACACCTTC,CATSTTGTGWEGYTF
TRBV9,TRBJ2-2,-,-,TGTGCCAGCAGCGTACGGGGCACCGGGGAGCTGTTTTTT,CASSVRGTGELFF
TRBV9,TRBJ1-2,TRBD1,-,TGTGCCAGCAGCACTACAGGGGACAGCTATGGCTACACCTTC,CASSTTGDSYGYTF